The rows below give T cell receptor beta chains drawn from one sample of a study of post-analysis software for immune sequencing data. TCRdb re-called the PCR reads with MiXCR, one entry per CDR3 protein. The sample records fewer than 850,000 distinct CDR3 sequences, 25% to 30% being singletons. The sample consisted of blood. Receptor source: a girl aged 5-17 years with multiple sclerosis. CDR3s include the opening cysteine and the closing phenylalanine or tryptophan. D genes are given only for firm matches. For some rows the clone size is stated as once, few or many, or as a class when expanded; others skip it.

>TRBJ2-1|-|TRBV12-3/TRBV12-4|-
CASSLDWGVRYNEQFF
TGTGCCAGCAGTTTAGATTGGGGTGTGAGGTACAATGAGCAGTTCTTC
>TRBJ2-3|-|TRBV20-1|TRBD2
CSAPGRLAGRTDTQYF
TGCAGTGCTCCAGGGCGACTAGCGGGACGGACAGATACGCAGTATTTT
>TRBJ1-1|-|TRBV6-6|-
CASRPGVNTEAFF
TGTGCCAGCAGACCAGGGGTGAACACTGAAGCTTTCTTT
>TRBJ2-1|-|TRBV6-2/TRBV6-3|TRBD2
CASSLGGRERREQFF
TGTGCCAGCAGTTTGGGTGGGCGGGAGCGCCGAGAGCAGTTCTTC
>TRBJ2-7|-|TRBV5-5|-
CASSFASSYEQYF
TGTGCCAGCAGCTTTGCGAGCTCCTACGAGCAGTACTTC
>TRBJ1-2|-|TRBV7-9|-
CASSLPGLPDSHGYTF
TGTGCCAGCAGCTTACCGGGACTTCCCGATTCCCATGGCTACACCTTC
>TRBJ1-4|few|TRBV24-1|TRBD1
CATSSTGTNEKLFF
TGTGCCACCAGCTCGACAGGGACTAATGAAAAACTGTTTTTT
>TRBJ2-3|-|TRBV4-1|-
CASSQDIGVRAYTQYF
TGCGCCAGCAGCCAAGATATTGGGGTCCGAGCGTATACGCAGTATTTT
>TRBJ2-6|few|TRBV28|TRBD1
CASTSFRGQGDSGANVLTF
TGTGCCAGCACCTCGTTTAGGGGACAGGGGGACTCTGGGGCCAACGTCCTGACTTTC
>TRBJ1-5|-|TRBV20-1|-
CSASRLVVGNQPQHF
TGCAGTGCTAGTCGTCTGGTTGTAGGCAATCAGCCCCAGCATTTT
>TRBJ2-7|-|TRBV4-3|-
CASSQDARNYNYEQYF
TGCGCCAGCAGCCAAGATGCACGAAATTATAACTACGAGCAGTACTTC
>TRBJ2-2|once|TRBV4-1|TRBD2
CASSQASGRNPGELFF
TGCGCCAGCAGTCAAGCGAGCGGGAGGAATCCCGGGGAGCTGTTTTTT
>TRBJ2-7|few|TRBV3-1|-
CASSAAGTPSYEQYF
TGTGCCAGCAGCGCCGCCGGGACACCCTCCTACGAGCAGTACTTC
>TRBJ1-5|-|TRBV6-5|-
CASKGDGGNQPQHF
TGTGCCAGCAAGGGGGACGGGGGCAATCAGCCCCAGCATTTT
>TRBJ2-7|many|TRBV6-5|-
CASSRQASYEQYF
TGTGCCAGCAGTCGACAGGCCTCCTACGAGCAGTACTTC
>TRBJ2-7|-|TRBV28|TRBD1
CASRNPGQGVRDF
TGTGCCAGCAGAAACCCGGGACAGGGGGTTAGGGACTTC
>TRBJ1-4|few|TRBV5-1|TRBD1
CASSEEGQGGEKLFF
TGCGCCAGCAGCGAGGAGGGACAGGGTGGTGAAAAACTGTTTTTT
>TRBJ1-2|few|TRBV4-1|-
CASSQVRNYTF
TGCGCCAGCAGCCAAGTTAGAAACTACACCTTC
>TRBJ1-5|-|TRBV2|-
CASSHNPWGGRNQPQHF
TGTGCCAGCAGTCATAACCCTTGGGGGGGTCGGAATCAGCCCCAGCATTTT
>TRBJ1-5|-|TRBV27|-
CASSLFGGTRQPQHF
TGTGCCAGCAGTTTATTTGGGGGTACGCGTCAGCCCCAGCATTTT
>TRBJ1-5|-|TRBV6-5|-
CASRRAGGNQPQHF
TGTGCCAGCAGACGGGCAGGCGGCAATCAGCCCCAGCATTTT
>TRBJ2-1|few|TRBV29-1|TRBD2
CSVVWLAGGHMDEQFF
TGCAGCGTTGTATGGCTAGCGGGAGGTCATATGGATGAGCAGTTCTTC
>TRBJ1-2|-|TRBV3-1|-
CASSQDRAREGGYTF
TGTGCCAGCAGCCAAGATCGGGCCAGGGAGGGAGGCTACACCTTC
>TRBJ1-5|-|TRBV6-6|TRBD1
CASSEQGARGNQPQHF
TGTGCCAGCAGTGAGCAGGGGGCGCGCGGCAATCAGCCCCAGCATTTT
>TRBJ2-7|many|TRBV7-2|TRBD1
CASSGQGYYEQYF
TGTGCCAGCAGCGGACAGGGTTACTACGAGCAGTACTTC
>TRBJ2-3|-|TRBV9|TRBD2
CASSVSGGALSTDTQYF
TGTGCCAGCAGCGTAAGCGGGGGGGCGCTTTCAACAGATACGCAGTATTTT
>TRBJ1-2|-|TRBV5-1|TRBD1
CASSSARDRTANYGYTF
TGCGCCAGCAGCTCGGCAAGGGACAGAACCGCTAACTATGGCTACACCTTC
>TRBJ2-5|-|TRBV6-2/TRBV6-3|TRBD2
CASTKPGLATQETQYF
TGTGCCAGCACAAAACCGGGACTAGCGACCCAAGAGACCCAGTACTTC
>TRBJ2-6|-|TRBV6-1|-
CASSEVLQGSSGANVLTF
TGTGCCAGCAGTGAGGTATTACAGGGTTCCTCCGGGGCCAACGTCCTGACTTTC
>TRBJ2-1|-|TRBV14|-
CASSQAGTRRYNEQFF
TGTGCCAGCAGCCAAGCTGGGACGCGGCGATACAATGAGCAGTTCTTC
>TRBJ2-3|-|TRBV2|-
CASSEGGTSTDTQYF
TGTGCCAGCAGTGAAGGCGGCACTAGCACAGATACGCAGTATTTT
>TRBJ2-5|few|TRBV2|-
CASSEAPRGGETQYF
TGTGCCAGCAGTGAAGCCCCCAGGGGTGGGGAGACCCAGTACTTC